One and the same sample provided the 27 T cell receptor beta chains below, sequenced in a study of shared clonotypes between healthy human individuals. CD45RO-negative, CCR7-positively selected cells formed the naive CD8 fraction, excluding terminally differentiated effector memory CD45RA+ cells. Measured with immunoSEQ multiplex PCR; TCRdb has only the in-frame clones, and not every one. The repertoire includes nearly 2 million clones, approximately 94% of them detected once, and 0.9% to 1.5% sits in the top ten. Material: naive CD8+ T cells sorted from blood. These receptor sequences come from a young man in good health.

J is TRBJ2-7 and V is TRBV7-8; possible D gene TRBD1, 5 bases. Germline CDR1 SGHVS, CDR2 FQNEAQ. The CDR3 runs to 14 residues. V shed 4 bases and J shed 3 bases, with 13 bases lying between them. The CDR3 sequence: CASSWGLSSYEQYF. Written as DNA, the CDR3 is TGTGCCAGCAGCTGGGGCCTTTCGAGCTACGAGCAGTACTTC.

V and J are TRBV5-1 and TRBJ2-7; D ambiguous. CDR3 length equals 14 residues. Germline CDR1 is SGHRS and CDR2 is YFSETQ. Trimming shortened V by 3 bases and J by 3 bases, and 13 bases separated the two germline ends. Here the CDR3 reads CASSSSGPNYEQYF. The CDR3 DNA reads TGCGCCAGCAGCTCTTCGGGTCCCAACTACGAGCAGTACTTC. Full variable domain (remainder filled in from reference TRBV5-1 and TRBJ2-7): KAGVTQTPRYLIKTRGQQVTLSCSPISGHRSVSWYQQTPGQGLQFLFEYFSETQRNKGNFPGRFSGRQFSNSRSEMNVSTLELGDSALYLCASSSSGPNYEQYFGPGTRLTVT.

CDR3 DNA sequence: TGTGCCAGCAGTAGACCCCGGACCTACGAGCAGTACTTC. Its protein product is CASSRPRTYEQYF. This chain links TRBV6-7 with TRBJ2-7; D uncertain. TRBV6-7 is reported as an ORF; its role is uncertain. Trimming shortened V by 5 bases and J by 2 bases, and 10 bases separated the two germline ends. The length of the CDR3 is 13 residues.

This chain links TRBV6-5 with TRBJ1-2; perhaps TRBD1 as D (6 bases). The CDR3 totals 14 residues. V was clipped by 2 bases and J by 5 bases, with 12 bases between them. From germline, CDR1 is MNHEY and CDR2 SVGAGI. The DNA of the CDR3 is TGTGCCAGCAGTTACGGGGGCTGGGTATATGGCTACACCTTC. Residues: CASSYGGWVYGYTF.

This clone has a single count. This rearrangement joins TRBV7-9 to TRBJ2-5; 10 nucleotides match TRBD2. Germline lookup yields CDR1 SEHNR and CDR2 FQNEAQ (reference sequence). The CDR3 runs to 15 residues. With V trimmed by 5 bases and J by 4 bases, 7 bases remained unmatched. The CDR3 here is CASSQLSSGGETQYF. CDR3 DNA sequence: TGTGCCAGCAGCCAGCTTTCTAGCGGGGGAGAGACCCAGTACTTC.

CDR3 DNA: TGTGCCAGCAGCTTAGAACACTTGAACACTGAAGCTTTCTTT. It specifies CASSLEHLNTEAFF. The rearrangement joins TRBV7-9 to TRBJ1-1, with D unresolved. Trimming removed 1 base at V and 0 bases at J, with 6 bases between. The CDR3 length is 14 residues. Germline CDR1 is SEHNR and CDR2 is FQNEAQ (reference sequence).

This clone was seen a single time. The V gene is TRBV11-2, the J gene TRBJ2-1; D gene unclear. Trimming cost V 1 base and J 2 bases, with 12 bases left between them. The length of the CDR3 is 16 residues. In germline, CDR1 is SGHAT, CDR2 FQNNGV. The CDR3 spells CASSLAGPLAYNEQFF. The DNA for the CDR3 is TGTGCCAGCAGCTTAGCGGGTCCCTTGGCCTACAATGAGCAGTTCTTC.

The rearrangement uses TRBV7-3 and TRBJ1-1; maybe TRBD1 (5 bases). The germline V and J ends were trimmed by 5 bases and 5 bases, with 12 bases remaining between them. Germline-derived CDR1 and CDR2 are SGHTA and FQGTGA. The CDR3 is 13 amino acids. The CDR3 loop is CASSPYQGTEAFF. CDR3 sequence (DNA): TGTGCCAGCAGCCCGTACCAGGGAACTGAAGCTTTCTTT.

This chain connects TRBV7-9 to TRBJ1-2, with a weak D call TRBD1 (5 bases). The V end lost 5 bases, the J end lost 0 bases, and 19 bases lay between the germline ends. CDR1 is SEHNR, CDR2 FQNEAQ, per germline (reference sequence). The CDR3 runs 17 residues. The CDR3 coding sequence is TGTGCCAGCAGCGCTACCCTGGGACTGATAGCTAACTATGGCTACACCTTC. Translation: CASSATLGLIANYGYTF.

This clone was detected once. V is TRBV6-1 and J is TRBJ2-5, with 8 bases fitting TRBD2. Trimming cost V 8 bases and J 3 bases; bases outside gene matches: 11. CDR3 length equals 15 residues. CDR1 is MNHNS and CDR2 is SASEGT in the germline V gene. Here the CDR3 reads CASHAVAGGEETQYF. CDR3 coding DNA: TGTGCCAGCCATGCTGTTGCGGGAGGAGAAGAGACCCAGTACTTC.

V usage is TRBV27 and J usage is TRBJ1-4; 12 bases fit TRBD1. The CDR3 has 14 amino acids. The V and J ends lost 8 bases and 8 bases, in that order; junction bases with no gene match: 6. Germline lookup yields CDR1 MNHEY and CDR2 SMNVEV (reference sequence). The CDR3 sequence: CASGPGTGGEKLFF. CDR3 DNA sequence: TGTGCCAGCGGACCCGGGACAGGGGGCGAAAAACTGTTTTTT.

The rearrangement joins TRBV7-6 to TRBJ2-3; a weak D match, TRBD2 (6 bases). The CDR3 consists of 14 residues. Germline V gene sequence: CDR1 SGHVS, CDR2 FNYEAQ. The V end was cut by 5 bases, the J end by 2 bases, with 11 bases between. The CDR3 DNA follows: TGTGCCAGCAGCCGGGACTTCCTCACAGATACGCAGTATTTT. Protein sequence: CASSRDFLTDTQYF.

About this clone itself: The sample carries other DNA sequences with the same CDR3. The J gene is TRBJ2-7, the V gene TRBV5-6; D call uncertain. CDR1 SGHDT and CDR2 YYEEEE come from the germline V gene. This CDR3 is 12 amino acids long. V lost 2 bases, J lost 0 bases, and 3 bases lay in between. CDR3 in amino acids: CASSFSSYEQYF. The CDR3 DNA sequence: TGTGCCAGCAGCTTCTCCTCCTACGAGCAGTACTTC.

J is TRBJ2-1 and V is TRBV6-1; 8 bases agree with TRBD1. The V segment lost 3 bases and the J segment 2 bases; nucleotides outside the gene matches: 3. This CDR3 comprises 15 residues. Per germline, CDR1 MNHNS and CDR2 SASEGT. The CDR3: CASSDDRGPYNEQFF. CDR3 coding DNA: TGTGCCAGCAGTGACGACAGGGGCCCCTACAATGAGCAGTTCTTC.

This rearrangement joins TRBV5-1 to TRBJ2-5; the match to TRBD2 covers 14 bases. The V gene's germline CDR1 is SGHRS and CDR2 YFSETQ. This CDR3 comprises 15 residues. With V trimmed by 4 bases and J by 3 bases, 2 bases remained unmatched. DNA for the CDR3: TGCGCCAGCAGCAAGGGACTAGCGGGAGAAGAGACCCAGTACTTC. This encodes CASSKGLAGEETQYF.

This clone was detected only once. This chain connects TRBV9 to TRBJ2-7; perhaps D is TRBD1 or TRBD2 (5 bases each). CDR1 is SGDLS and CDR2 is YYNGEE in the germline V gene. The CDR3 covers 16 residues. Trimming took 0 bases from V and 0 from J, leaving 13 bases between them. CDR3 nucleotides: TGTGCCAGCAGCGTAGATGCTGAGGGGACCTCCTACGAGCAGTACTTC. Its protein product is CASSVDAEGTSYEQYF.

The chain combines TRBV1 with TRBJ2-7; no check of the table's D call, TRBD2, against the DNA was made. TRBV1 has pseudogene status. The CDR3 is 19 amino acids. CDR3 DNA: TGCACCAGCAGCACCCGGACTAGCGGGAGCCCCGAGGGCTCCTACGAGCAGTACTTC. This encodes CTSSTRTSGSPEGSYEQYF.

The genes are TRBV4-3 and TRBJ2-7; D might be TRBD2 (6 bases). The V and J ends lost 0 bases and 2 bases respectively, with 17 bases between them. The germline CDR1 and CDR2 sequences are LGHNA and YSLEER. This CDR3 is built from 17 residues. The CDR3 coding sequence is TGCGCCAGCAGCCAAGAATTGGGACTTGCTTGGGCCTACGAGCAGTACTTC. The encoded protein is CASSQELGLAWAYEQYF.

The chain uses TRBV2 and TRBJ2-4, with D uncertain. CDR1 and CDR2 (germline): SNHLY, FYNNEI. The CDR3 is 16 residues long. V was shortened by 1 base and J by 4 bases, with 14 bases between the two germline ends. CDR3 sequence (DNA): TGTGCCAGCAGTGAAGGGGCAGCACTCAGTAAAAACATTCAGTACTTC. As protein: CASSEGAALSKNIQYF.

This rearrangement joins TRBV6-5 to TRBJ1-1, with D hard to call. The germline CDR1 and CDR2 sequences are MNHEY and SVGAGI. Between the trimmed V and J ends, which lost 2 bases and 5 bases, there was a span of 15 bases. This CDR3 is built from 15 residues. CDR3 protein: CASSYTRPSRTEAFF. The CDR3 bases are TGTGCCAGCAGTTACACAAGACCGTCCCGGACTGAAGCTTTCTTT.

This rearrangement joins TRBV4-1 to TRBJ2-7; possible D gene TRBD1, 5 bases. V was clipped by 0 bases and J by 5 bases, with 11 bases between them. This CDR3 has 14 residues. Germline-derived CDR1 and CDR2 are MGHRA and YSYEKL. CDR3 in amino acids: CASSQDEQANEQYF. CDR3 sequence (DNA): TGCGCCAGCAGCCAAGATGAACAGGCCAACGAGCAGTACTTC.

The rearrangement uses TRBV25-1 and TRBJ2-5; D may be TRBD1 or TRBD2 (6 bases each). The germline V gene encodes CDR1 MGHDK and CDR2 SYGVNS. This CDR3 has 17 amino acids. Trimming cost V 0 bases and J 4 bases, with 18 bases left between them. CDR3 in amino acids: CASSEYIGGTVAETQYF. The DNA of the CDR3 is TGTGCCAGCAGTGAATACATAGGGGGGACCGTCGCAGAGACCCAGTACTTC. Supplemented by reference TRBV25-1 and TRBJ2-5, the full variable domain reads EADIYQTPRYLVIGTGKKITLECSQTMGHDKMYWYQQDPGMELHLIHYSYGVNSTEKGDLSSESTVSRIRTEHFPLTLESARPSHTSQYLCASSEYIGGTVAETQYFGPGTRLLVL.

The chain uses TRBV30 and TRBJ2-7, with TRBD1 identical over 9 bases. The CDR3 has 15 amino acids. V gave up 3 bases and J gave up 6 bases; unmatched junction bases: 12. Germline values: CDR1 GTSNPN, CDR2 SVGIG (reference sequence). The CDR3 nucleotides are TGTGCCTGGAGCCCTCTCCGACAGGGGGAGTGCGAGCAGTACTTC. Its translation: CAWSPLRQGECEQYF.

The chain carries TRBV2 and TRBJ1-3; possible D gene TRBD1, 6 bases. The CDR3 is 15 residues long. V dropped 6 bases and J dropped 0 bases, with 12 bases sitting between them. CDR1 and CDR2 from the germline V gene are SNHLY and FYNNEI. The CDR3 protein is CASSDPGVSGNTIYF. The CDR3 coding sequence is TGTGCCAGCAGCGACCCAGGGGTCTCTGGAAACACCATATATTTT.

Comments on this clone: The sample contains more than one DNA sequence encoding this CDR3. The chain employs TRBV5-1 and TRBJ1-4; D gene ambiguous. Germline assignment: CDR1 SGHRS and CDR2 YFSETQ. This CDR3 contains 15 residues. V lost 0 bases and J lost 2, with 8 bases in between. The CDR3 loop reads CASSLVGSTNEKLFF. Here the CDR3 DNA reads TGCGCCAGCAGCTTGGTAGGGAGCACTAATGAAAAACTGTTTTTT.

The gene calls are TRBV6-1 and TRBJ1-6, with a tentative D call TRBD1 (6 bases). Germline V CDR1 and CDR2: MNHNS, SASEGT. The CDR3 is made up of 16 amino acids. With 0 bases removed from V and 9 bases from J, the gap between germline ends came to 15 bases. The DNA of the CDR3 is TGTGCCAGCAGTGAAGCTGTGGCACAGGGAGGTTCACCCCTCCACTTT. This encodes CASSEAVAQGGSPLHF.

As for this clone: The same CDR3 arises from other DNA sequences in this sample as well. The V and J genes are TRBV19 and TRBJ1-1; D is uncertain. V lost 1 base, J lost 6 bases, and 3 bases lay in between. Germline V gene lookup returns CDR1 LNHDA and CDR2 SQIVND (reference sequence). The CDR3 is made up of 11 amino acids. This CDR3 is CASSIGPEAFF. The CDR3 nucleotides are TGTGCCAGTAGTATAGGACCTGAAGCTTTCTTT.